This TCR beta chain was found in a study of cytomegalovirus exposure and HLA in healthy donors. Across the study: An early release of data contained roughly 86 million unique TCRs, which came from HLA-typed donors.

The CDR3 is 15 residues long. Trimming removed 0 bases at V and 1 base at J, with 9 bases between. CDR1 is SEHNR and CDR2 is FQNEAQ in the germline V gene (reference sequence). Donors were nominally healthy when sampled, though unrecorded immune exposures were likely. In its sample, this clone was seen a few times. Its antigen is undetermined. Primers: 60 Vbeta forward and 13 Jbeta reverse. Generated by immunoSEQ multiplex PCR, the TCRdb table keeps only in-frame clones and is missing some. This table holds approximately 99,000 clones, about four fifths found once. Broader study findings: There were approximately 150 TCR beta chains listed as cytomegalovirus-associated.

The sample consisted of PBMCs. The chain joins TRBV7-9 to TRBJ1-1, with no clear D. The clonotype was recovered from a man aged 35-49 years in good health and CMV-seropositive. The chain's CDR3 is CASSLAMAGNTEAFF. The CDR3 coding sequence is TGTGCCAGCAGCTTAGCTATGGCAGGGAACACTGAAGCTTTCTTT.